This TCR beta chain was observed in a study of T cell repertoires in cytomegalovirus infection. TCRdb analysed the reads with MiXCR anew, one entry per CDR3 protein. The repertoire has hundreds of thousands of distinct CDR3 sequences, 18% of them found once; the top ten carry 7.5% to 9%. The source material was PBMCs. This sequence was found in a human donor in good health (CMV status not recorded). Some clones in this sample may be carry-over from other donors' samples.

The chain's CDR3 is CASSLGGDSEQYF. The DNA of the CDR3 is TGTGCCAGCAGCCTCGGAGGGGACTCCGAGCAGTACTTC. This chain links TRBV11-2 with TRBJ2-7, with D possibly being TRBD2 (6 bases). V lost 5 bases and J 6 bases, leaving 14 bases between the germline ends. The CDR3 loop spans 13 amino acids. Looked up from germline, CDR1 is SGHAT and CDR2 is FQNNGV.